This passage covers 17 T cell receptor beta chains from one sample sequenced in a study of monozygotic twins with inflammatory bowel disease. TCRdb reprocessed the 5' RACE reads; each CDR3 protein has one entry and no DNA is given. Its table lists approximately 420,000 distinct CDR3 sequences. What was sequenced was blood. These receptors all stem from a human donor with ulcerative colitis or Crohn's disease, or a healthy co-twin of an affected twin (not recorded which).

The chain uses TRBV6-2 or TRBV6-3 and TRBJ2-5. CDR3 length equals 13 residues. Per the germline V gene, CDR1 is MNHEY and CDR2 is SVGEGT. The CDR3 here is CASSYGARGTQYF.

V usage is TRBV5-1 and J usage is TRBJ2-1; TCRdb calls TRBD2, which cannot be checked without DNA. The CDR3 runs 14 residues. CDR1 SGHRS and CDR2 YFSETQ come from the germline V gene. The CDR3 protein is CASRDTGTSSEQFF.

V usage is TRBV18 and J usage is TRBJ2-5; absent DNA, TCRdb's TRBD2 call cannot be checked. CDR1 KGHSH and CDR2 LQKENI come from the germline V gene. The length of the CDR3 is 15 residues. CDR3 sequence reads: CASSPAGTSKETQYF.

The chain is built from TRBV5-5 and TRBJ1-3. Germline V gene sequence: CDR1 SGHKS, CDR2 YYEKEE (reference sequence). The length of the CDR3 is 15 residues. The CDR3 is CASSLNPETGNTIYF.

This chain joins TRBV6-2 or TRBV6-3 and TRBJ2-7; TCRdb gives TRBD2 as the D gene, but with no DNA this cannot be confirmed. The V gene's germline CDR1 is MNHEY and CDR2 SVGEGT. This CDR3 has 15 amino acids. The CDR3 loop is CASSYGTSGIYEQYF.

The rearrangement uses TRBV20-1 and TRBJ2-7; without DNA, the TCRdb call of TRBD2 cannot be checked. This CDR3 is built from 14 residues. Germline V gene lookup returns CDR1 DFQATT and CDR2 SNEGSKA (reference sequence). The CDR3 sequence: CSARGTSGTYEQYF.

CDR3 protein: CASSTGDRGRGGYTF. The V gene is TRBV7-3, the J gene TRBJ1-2; checking the TCRdb D call of TRBD1 is not possible without DNA. Looked up from germline, CDR1 is SGHTA and CDR2 is FQGTGA. The length of the CDR3 is 15 residues.

CDR3 amino acids: CASSLEWGIGYEQYF. V is TRBV11-2 and J is TRBJ2-7; TCRdb indicates TRBD1, and absent DNA this call remains unverified. The CDR3 extends over 15 amino acids. Looked up from germline, CDR1 is SGHAT and CDR2 is FQNNGV.

The chain links TRBV4-1 to TRBJ2-1. Germline lookup yields CDR1 MGHRA and CDR2 YSYEKL. The CDR3 is 17 residues long. CDR3 residues: CASSQDYLSSSYNEQFF.

CDR3 residues: CASSPDRGNTGELFF. This sequence joins TRBV4-3 and TRBJ2-2; the D gene TCRdb calls, TRBD1, cannot be checked with no DNA. This CDR3 has 15 amino acids. The germline CDR1 and CDR2 sequences are LGHNA and YSLEER.

The chain recombines TRBV4-3 with TRBJ1-6. Germline lookup yields CDR1 LGHNA and CDR2 YSLEER. The CDR3 extends over 15 amino acids. The CDR3 reads CASSQDKLSGSPLHF.

V gene TRBV3-1 combines with J gene TRBJ1-1. The CDR3 is 13 residues long. CDR1 and CDR2 from the germline V gene are LGHDT and YNNKEL (reference sequence). The CDR3 is CASSQHPGGEAFF. Filled out from reference TRBV3-1 and TRBJ1-1, the complete variable domain reads DTAVSQTPKYLVTQMGNDKSIKCEQNLGHDTMYWYKQDSKKFLKIMFSYNNKELIINETVPNRFSPKSPDKAHLNLHINSLELGDSAVYFCASSQHPGGEAFFGQGTRLTVV.

J is TRBJ1-5 and V is TRBV4-2; TCRdb returns TRBD1, unconfirmable since there is no DNA. From germline, CDR1 is LGHNA and CDR2 YNFKEQ. The CDR3 has 14 amino acids. CDR3 sequence: CASSQSAGGQPQHF.

The chain is built from TRBV15 and TRBJ2-2; TCRdb outputs TRBD1, but without DNA this stays unchecked. Germline-derived CDR1 and CDR2 are LNHNV and YYDKDF (reference sequence). The CDR3 loop spans 17 amino acids. This CDR3 reads CATSGSLVTGDTGELFF.

This rearrangement joins TRBV3-1 to TRBJ1-3. Germline CDR1 LGHDT, CDR2 YNNKEL (reference sequence). This CDR3 comprises 15 residues. The CDR3 sequence is CASSQDLRGRNTIYF.

V gene TRBV21-1 combines with J gene TRBJ2-5; as DNA is missing, the TRBD2 call by TCRdb cannot be tested. TRBV21-1 is shown as a pseudogene. CDR3 size: 15 residues. Here the CDR3 reads CASPDPPLGEETQYF.

The J gene is TRBJ1-2, the V gene TRBV20-1; TCRdb returns TRBD1, unconfirmable since there is no DNA. The germline V gene has CDR1 DFQATT and CDR2 SNEGSKA (reference sequence). This CDR3 is built from 13 residues. The CDR3 spells CSPNRGLNYGYTF.